These 20 T cell receptor beta chains were sequenced from one sample in a study of cytomegalovirus exposure and HLA in healthy donors. PCR used 60 Vbeta primers and 13 Jbeta primers. The method was immunoSEQ multiplex PCR; TCRdb's version includes in-frame clones alone and lacks a portion of them. This table holds around 62,000 clones, around 77% found once. Source material: PBMCs. These receptors were taken from a male donor in good health and CMV-seropositive.

This clone turned up a few times. V and J are TRBV10-3 and TRBJ2-5; perhaps TRBD1 as D (5 bases). This CDR3 is built from 14 residues. Trimming took 10 bases from V and 3 from J, leaving 18 bases between them. Looked up from germline, CDR1 is ENHRY and CDR2 is SYGVKD. In DNA, the CDR3 is TGTGCCACGTTGCAAGGGGCAGCCGAAGAGACCCAGTACTTC. It specifies CATLQGAAEETQYF.

The chain couples TRBV6-5 to TRBJ2-1, with D maybe TRBD2 (6 bases). Trimming removed 6 bases from V and 9 bases from J, with 15 bases in between. Per germline, CDR1 MNHEY and CDR2 SVGAGI. The CDR3 length is 13 residues. In DNA form, the CDR3 reads TGTGCCAGCAGGAACGACCGGGGGAGTGAGCAGTTCTTC. Protein product: CASRNDRGSEQFF.

This rearrangement joins TRBV7-2 to TRBJ1-1; 7 positions agree with TRBD1. The length of the CDR3 is 16 residues. The germline V gene encodes CDR1 SGHTA and CDR2 FQGNSA. Losses at the gene ends were 3 bases for V and 3 bases for J; bases not matched to a gene: 10. For the CDR3, the DNA is TGTGCCAGCAGCTTTCGAGGGGGCAGGTCGTACACTGAAGCTTTCTTT. Protein sequence: CASSFRGGRSYTEAFF.

This chain uses TRBV10-3 with TRBJ2-7, with TRBD2 identical over 13 bases. The junction had 4 bases not matched to a gene; V was cut back by 0 bases and J by 2 bases. The CDR3 length is 17 residues. Germline assignment: CDR1 ENHRY and CDR2 SYGVKD. Here the CDR3 DNA reads TGTGCCATCAGTGAGTCCCCGGGACTAGCGGGGCCCTACGAGCAGTACTTC. Translated: CAISESPGLAGPYEQYF.

The chain recombines TRBV5-4 with TRBJ2-6, with 12 bases matching TRBD1. The ends lost 3 bases at V and 2 bases at J; junction bases unmatched: 3. The CDR3 extends over 17 amino acids. Germline V gene lookup returns CDR1 SGHNT and CDR2 YYREEE (reference sequence). The CDR3 region is CASSSGTGGTGANVLTF. CDR3 sequence (DNA): TGTGCCAGCAGCTCCGGGACAGGGGGCACTGGGGCCAACGTCCTGACTTTC. The variable domain in full, completed from reference TRBV5-4 and TRBJ2-6, reads ETGVTQSPTHLIKTRGQQVTLRCSSQSGHNTVSWYQQALGQGPQFIFQYYREEENGRGNFPPRFSGLQFPNYSSELNVNALELDDSALYLCASSSGTGGTGANVLTFGAGSRLTVL.

This sequence joins TRBV30 and TRBJ2-4; 9 bases are a match to TRBD2. Per the germline V gene, CDR1 is GTSNPN and CDR2 is SVGIG (reference sequence). CDR3 length: 16 amino acids. The trim removed 0 bases at V and 3 bases at J, leaving 6 bases unmatched. DNA for the CDR3: TGTGCCTGGAGTGTTGGCACAGCGGGGGGCAAAAACATTCAGTACTTC. Its protein product is CAWSVGTAGGKNIQYF.

The chain carries TRBV27 and TRBJ2-3, with D unresolved. V gave up 3 bases and J gave up 0 bases, with 7 bases separating them. Germline CDR1 and CDR2: MNHEY and SMNVEV (reference sequence). The CDR3 loop spans 14 amino acids. CDR3 amino acids: CASSFRRSTDTQYF. The CDR3 DNA is TGTGCCAGCAGTTTTCGCAGGAGCACAGATACGCAGTATTTT.

The chain has TRBV5-1 and TRBJ1-1, with D possibly TRBD1 on 6 matching bases. Germline V gene lookup returns CDR1 SGHRS and CDR2 YFSETQ. The CDR3 totals 13 residues. The ends were cut back, 1 base at V and 5 bases at J, with 9 bases in the middle. The CDR3 loop reads CASSLIRGTEAFF. In DNA, the CDR3 is TGCGCCAGCAGCTTGATAAGGGGGACTGAAGCTTTCTTT.

The chain links TRBV19 to TRBJ1-2; D gene uncertain. Germline assignment: CDR1 LNHDA and CDR2 SQIVND (reference sequence). The CDR3 is made up of 13 amino acids. V was trimmed by 2 bases and J by 0 bases, leaving 4 bases between them. For the CDR3, the DNA is TGTGCCAGTAGTATACTTACTAACTATGGCTACACCTTC. Residues: CASSILTNYGYTF.

This chain uses TRBV28 with TRBJ1-1; perhaps TRBD1 as D (5 bases). CDR3 length: 13 amino acids. Germline assignment: CDR1 MDHEN and CDR2 SYDVKM. Trimming left V 5 bases short and J 7 bases short, with 14 bases between. The CDR3 DNA follows: TGTGCCAGCAGTCTAGGGACTGTCCTTGAAGCTTTCTTT. Residues: CASSLGTVLEAFF. Using reference TRBV28 and TRBJ1-1 for the parts outside the CDR3, the full variable domain is DVKVTQSSRYLVKRTGEKVFLECVQDMDHENMFWYRQDPGLGLRLIYFSYDVKMKEKGDIPEGYSVSREKKERFSLILESASTNQTSMYLCASSLGTVLEAFFGQGTRLTVV.

V usage is TRBV9 and J usage is TRBJ1-2; 7 positions match TRBD1. CDR1 is SGDLS and CDR2 is YYNGEE in the germline V gene. V lost 2 bases to trimming and J lost 2 bases; unmatched junction nucleotides: 9. The length of the CDR3 is 16 residues. In DNA, the CDR3 is TGTGCCAGCAGCGTGGACCTCCGGACAGGAAACTATGGCTACACCTTC. It codes for CASSVDLRTGNYGYTF.

This clone was picked up a small number of times. J is TRBJ1-6 and V is TRBV28; D might be TRBD1 (5 bases). V lost 9 bases, J lost 10 bases, and 16 bases lay in between. This CDR3 is 13 amino acids long. From germline, CDR1 is MDHEN and CDR2 SYDVKM. CDR3 DNA sequence: TGTGCCAGTAAGAACAGGAGGGACTCACCCCTCCACTTT. Translated, it gives CASKNRRDSPLHF.

The chain uses TRBV11-2 and TRBJ2-1, with D possibly being TRBD1 (6 bases). There are 14 residues in the CDR3. Between the trimmed V and J ends, which lost 1 base and 2 bases, there was a span of 6 bases. The V gene's germline CDR1 is SGHAT and CDR2 FQNNGV. The DNA for the CDR3 is TGTGCCAGCAGCTTAGGGACAGCCTACAATGAGCAGTTCTTC. Translated, it gives CASSLGTAYNEQFF.

This chain joins TRBV7-2 and TRBJ2-7; TRBD1 might be the D (6 bases). Germline V CDR1 and CDR2: SGHTA, FQGNSA. The CDR3 sequence is 14 residues long. Trimming shortened V by 5 bases and J by 1 base, and 12 bases separated the two germline ends. The CDR3 spells CASSQLGASYEQYF. The CDR3 DNA reads TGTGCCAGCAGCCAGCTGGGGGCGTCCTACGAGCAGTACTTC.

The chain employs TRBV7-6 and TRBJ2-5; possibly TRBD1 for D (6 bases). Germline values: CDR1 SGHVS, CDR2 FNYEAQ. The CDR3 loop spans 14 amino acids. V shed 5 bases and J shed 0 bases, with 10 bases lying between them. The CDR3 sequence is CASSGDRHQETQYF. For the CDR3, the DNA is TGTGCCAGCAGCGGAGACAGGCACCAAGAGACCCAGTACTTC.

The CDR3 loop reads CASSETDTSNYGYTF. The CDR3 DNA reads as TGTGCCAGCAGTGAAACCGACACATCAAACTATGGCTACACCTTC. The V gene is TRBV25-1, the J gene TRBJ1-2; D remains ambiguous. Germline V CDR1 and CDR2: MGHDK, SYGVNS. The CDR3 extends over 15 amino acids. The V end was cut by 2 bases, the J end by 2 bases, with 12 bases between.

Only a few counts were recorded for this clone. The chain carries TRBV18 and TRBJ1-1; 9 nucleotides match TRBD1. Germline V CDR1 and CDR2: KGHSH, LQKENI. The CDR3 consists of 14 residues. V lost 4 bases and J lost 2; bases outside the gene matches: 2. This CDR3 reads CASSLQGANTEAFF. DNA of the CDR3: TGTGCCAGCTCACTACAGGGGGCCAACACTGAAGCTTTCTTT.

Remarks on this clone: An end of the junction differs from the germline gene, which may be a read error. This sequence joins TRBV29-1 and TRBJ1-3, with D possibly being TRBD1 (5 bases). This CDR3 is 11 amino acids long. The germline V gene has CDR1 SQVTM and CDR2 ANQGSEA. In DNA form, the CDR3 reads TGCAGCGTTGAAGACATATGGGGACTCACTTTT. Translating gives CSVEDIWGLTF. Variable domain in full (rest from reference TRBV29-1 and TRBJ1-3): SAVISQKPSRDICQRGTSLTIQCQVDSQVTMMFWYRQQPGQSLTLIATANQGSEATYESGFVIDKFPISRPNLTFSTLTVSNMSPEDSSIYLCSVEDIWGLTFGEGSWLTVV.

The V gene is TRBV4-3, the J gene TRBJ2-1, with TRBD2 matching 16 bases. This CDR3 spans 21 amino acids. The germline V gene has CDR1 LGHNA and CDR2 YSLEER. With V trimmed by 0 bases and J by 4 bases, 12 bases remained unmatched. In DNA form, the CDR3 reads TGCGCCAGCAGCCAAGAGACCACCGCGGGACTAGCGGGGGGGTCATACAATGAGCAGTTCTTC. Its protein product is CASSQETTAGLAGGSYNEQFF.

V is TRBV19 and J is TRBJ2-5; 10 nucleotides match TRBD2. Germline CDR1 is LNHDA and CDR2 is SQIVND (reference sequence). Trimming cost V 3 bases and J 2 bases; bases outside gene matches: 9. The CDR3 extends over 17 amino acids. CDR3 amino acids: CASSMGLAGAIQETQYF. In DNA, the CDR3 is TGTGCCAGTAGTATGGGGCTAGCGGGGGCCATTCAAGAGACCCAGTACTTC.